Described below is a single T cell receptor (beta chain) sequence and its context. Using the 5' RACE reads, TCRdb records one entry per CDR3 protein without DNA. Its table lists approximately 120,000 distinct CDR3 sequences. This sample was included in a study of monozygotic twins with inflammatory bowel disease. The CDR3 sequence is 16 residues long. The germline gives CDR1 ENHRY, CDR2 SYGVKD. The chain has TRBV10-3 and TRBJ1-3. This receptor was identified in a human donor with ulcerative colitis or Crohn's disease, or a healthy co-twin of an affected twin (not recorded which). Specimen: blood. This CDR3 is CAISGGFASSGNTIYF.